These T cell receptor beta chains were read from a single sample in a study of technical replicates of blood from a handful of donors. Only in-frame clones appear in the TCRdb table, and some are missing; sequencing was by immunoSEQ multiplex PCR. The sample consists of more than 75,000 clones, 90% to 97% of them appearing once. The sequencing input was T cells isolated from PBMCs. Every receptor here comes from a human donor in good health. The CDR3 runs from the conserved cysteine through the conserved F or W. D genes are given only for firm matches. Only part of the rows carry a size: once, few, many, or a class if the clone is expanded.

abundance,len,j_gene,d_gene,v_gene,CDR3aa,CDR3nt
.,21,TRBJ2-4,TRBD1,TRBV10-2,CASSESIIILGRDRGTYIQYF,TGCGCCAGCAGTGAGTCGATAATAATATTGGGTCGGGACAGGGGGACATACATTCAGTACTTC
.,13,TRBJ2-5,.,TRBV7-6,CASSSTRIETQYF,TGTGCCAGCAGCTCCACTAGAATTGAGACCCAGTACTTC
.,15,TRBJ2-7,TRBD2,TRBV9,CASSVAGLANYEQYF,TGTGCCAGCAGCGTAGCGGGACTAGCGAACTACGAGCAGTACTTC
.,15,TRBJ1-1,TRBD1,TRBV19,CASSMGHRGSTEAFF,TGTGCCAGTAGTATGGGGCACAGGGGATCCACTGAAGCTTTCTTT
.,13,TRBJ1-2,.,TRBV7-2,CASSLGQPYGYTF,TGTGCCAGCAGCTTAGGGCAACCCTATGGCTACACCTTC
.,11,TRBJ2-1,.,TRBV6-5,CAIGQYNEQFF,TGTGCCATCGGACAGTACAATGAGCAGTTCTTC
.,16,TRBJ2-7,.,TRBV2,CASSGNSIAHPYEQYF,TGTGCCAGCAGTGGCAACTCGATAGCGCACCCCTACGAGCAGTACTTC
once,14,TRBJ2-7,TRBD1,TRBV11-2,CASSLGQGFDEQYF,TGTGCCAGCAGCTTGGGACAGGGGTTTGACGAGCAGTACTTC
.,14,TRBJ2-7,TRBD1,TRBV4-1,CASSTRQGDSEQYF,TGCGCCAGCAGCACCCGACAGGGGGATAGCGAGCAGTACTTC
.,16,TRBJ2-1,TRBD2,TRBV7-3,CASSLRVAGFYNEQFF,TGTGCCAGCAGCTTAAGAGTAGCGGGGTTCTACAATGAGCAGTTCTTC
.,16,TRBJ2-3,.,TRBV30,CAWGTEGLAGTDTQYF,TGTGCCTGGGGGACAGAAGGACTAGCCGGCACAGATACGCAGTATTTT
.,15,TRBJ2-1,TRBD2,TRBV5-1,CASGTGTRGPNEQFF,TGCGCCAGCGGTACCGGGACTAGAGGGCCTAATGAGCAGTTCTTC
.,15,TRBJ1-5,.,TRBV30,CAWSVMGGVNQPQHF,TGTGCCTGGAGTGTAATGGGAGGGGTCAATCAGCCCCAGCATTTT
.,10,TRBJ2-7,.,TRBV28,CASRRYEQYF,TGTGCCAGCAGGCGGTACGAGCAGTACTTC
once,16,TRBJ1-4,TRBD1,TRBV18,CASSPSRQGSDEKLFF,TGTGCCAGCTCACCGTCGAGACAGGGCTCGGATGAAAAACTGTTTTTT
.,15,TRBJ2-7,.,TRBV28,CASSVAVRSLYEQYF,TGTGCCAGCAGTGTCGCGGTGAGAAGTTTGTACGAGCAGTACTTC
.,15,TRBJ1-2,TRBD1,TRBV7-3,CASSPTGQGVYGYTF,TGTGCCAGCAGCCCAACAGGACAGGGAGTCTATGGCTACACCTTC
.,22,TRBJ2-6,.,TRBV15,CATSRDGALGSTFPSGANVLTF,TGTGCCACCAGCAGAGATGGGGCTTTGGGGTCGACATTCCCTTCTGGGGCCAACGTCCTGACTTTC
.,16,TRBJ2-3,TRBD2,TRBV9,CASSVVAGVGTDTQYF,TGTGCCAGCAGCGTGGTAGCGGGAGTCGGCACAGATACGCAGTATTTT
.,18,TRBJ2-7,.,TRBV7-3,CASSLTGRQGDRELEQYF,TGTGCCAGCAGCTTAACTGGCCGCCAGGGCGACCGGGAGCTCGAGCAGTACTTC
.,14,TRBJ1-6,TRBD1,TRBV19,CASSPGQENSPLHF,TGTGCCAGTAGTCCGGGACAGGAAAATTCACCCCTCCACTTT
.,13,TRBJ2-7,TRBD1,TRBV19,CATATGLSYEQYF,TGTGCCACCGCGACAGGGCTATCCTACGAGCAGTACTTC
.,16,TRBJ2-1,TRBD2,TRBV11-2,CASSLSLASSYNEQFF,TGTGCCAGCAGCTTGTCACTAGCGAGCTCCTACAATGAGCAGTTCTTC
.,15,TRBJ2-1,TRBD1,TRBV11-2,CASSLKGQGWDEQFF,TGTGCCAGCAGCTTAAAGGGACAGGGGTGGGATGAGCAGTTCTTC
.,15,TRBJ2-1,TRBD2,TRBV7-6,CASSLGTSGSYEQFF,TGTGCCAGCAGCTTAGGGACTAGCGGGAGCTATGAGCAGTTCTTC
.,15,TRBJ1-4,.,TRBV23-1,CASSQGGPGNEKLFF,TGCGCCAGCAGTCAAGGAGGGCCGGGGAATGAAAAACTGTTTTTT
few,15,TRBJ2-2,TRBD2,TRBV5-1,CASSREGLANGELFF,TGCGCCAGCAGCCGGGAGGGACTAGCAAACGGGGAGCTGTTTTTT